These 7 T cell receptor beta chains were all obtained from the same sample, sequenced in a study of cytomegalovirus exposure and HLA in healthy donors. Sequenced by immunoSEQ multiplex PCR; TCRdb stores in-frame clones only, minus some. The sample consists of some 200,000 clones, 80% to 95% of them appearing once. Sequences were obtained from PBMCs. These TCRs come from a woman in her late teens or twenties in good health and CMV-seronegative.

The rearrangement uses TRBV7-9 and TRBJ2-2; D remains ambiguous. This CDR3 has 17 residues. The V end was cut by 5 bases, the J end by 1 base, with 17 bases between. CDR1 and CDR2 (germline): SEHNR, FQNEAQ (reference sequence). The CDR3 loop reads CASSPPVLVLNTGELFF. The CDR3 coding sequence is TGTGCCAGCAGCCCTCCGGTTCTAGTTTTGAACACCGGGGAGCTGTTTTTT.

The chain recombines TRBV19 with TRBJ1-3, with D possibly matching TRBD1 (5 bases). Germline assignment: CDR1 LNHDA and CDR2 SQIVND (reference sequence). The CDR3 length is 15 residues. Trimming removed 6 bases at V and 0 bases at J, with 12 bases between. The chain's CDR3 is CASSSGGDSGNTIYF. CDR3 nucleotides: TGTGCCAGTAGCTCCGGGGGGGACTCTGGAAACACCATATATTTT.

The chain couples TRBV30 to TRBJ1-6; weak D call: TRBD1 (5 bases). This CDR3 has 18 residues. CDR1 is GTSNPN, CDR2 SVGIG, per germline (reference sequence). V was cut by 3 bases and J by 0 bases, with 18 bases left in between. This CDR3 is CAWRDEDSVSSYNSPLHF. The CDR3 DNA sequence: TGTGCCTGGAGAGATGAAGACAGCGTTAGCTCCTATAATTCACCCCTCCACTTT.

The rearrangement uses TRBV7-9 and TRBJ1-5; 7 bases fit TRBD1. V trimming: 5 bases; J trimming: 7 bases; junction bases outside the gene matches: 11. Looked up from germline, CDR1 is SEHNR and CDR2 is FQNEAQ (reference sequence). CDR3 length: 15 amino acids. The CDR3: CASSRYDREGQPQHF. The CDR3 DNA sequence: TGTGCCAGCAGCAGATACGACAGGGAAGGACAGCCCCAGCATTTT.

There are a few counts of this clone. The chain links TRBV27 to TRBJ2-3; 8 bases line up with TRBD1. The junction had 2 bases not matched to a gene; V was cut back by 2 bases and J by 4 bases. CDR1 is MNHEY, CDR2 SMNVEV, per germline (reference sequence). This CDR3 has 14 amino acids. CDR3 nucleotides: TGTGCCAGCAGTTTACCGGACAGGGCAGATACGCAGTATTTT. Its protein is CASSLPDRADTQYF.

The chain is built from TRBV6-5 and TRBJ2-1; D not certain. The V and J ends lost 0 bases and 4 bases respectively, with 10 bases between them. The germline V gene has CDR1 MNHEY and CDR2 SVGAGI. This CDR3 spans 15 amino acids. Here the CDR3 DNA reads TGTGCCAGCAGTTACTCGAATAGCAGATACAATGAGCAGTTCTTC. It is translated as CASSYSNSRYNEQFF.

The chain recombines TRBV11-3 with TRBJ2-7; perhaps TRBD2 as D (5 bases). The ends were cut back, 4 bases at V and 1 base at J, with 8 bases in the middle. Germline CDR1 and CDR2: SGHNT and YENEEA. The CDR3 spans 13 residues. For the CDR3, the DNA is TGTGCCAGCAGCTACCGGGATTCCTACGAGCAGTACTTC. This codes for CASSYRDSYEQYF.